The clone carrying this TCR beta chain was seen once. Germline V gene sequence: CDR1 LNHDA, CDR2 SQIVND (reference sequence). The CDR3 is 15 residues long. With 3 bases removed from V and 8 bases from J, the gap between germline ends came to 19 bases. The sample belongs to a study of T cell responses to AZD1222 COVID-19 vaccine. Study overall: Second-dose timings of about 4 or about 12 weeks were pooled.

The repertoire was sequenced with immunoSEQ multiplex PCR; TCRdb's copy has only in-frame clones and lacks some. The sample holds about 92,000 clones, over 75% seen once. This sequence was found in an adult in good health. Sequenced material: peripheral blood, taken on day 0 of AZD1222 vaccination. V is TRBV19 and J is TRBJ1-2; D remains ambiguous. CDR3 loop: CASSIGGENWRGYTF. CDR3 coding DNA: TGTGCCAGTAGTATCGGCGGGGAAAATTGGCGCGGCTACACCTTC.